The rows below give T cell receptor beta chains drawn from one sample of a study of T-cell reconstitution after alpha-beta-depleted transplantation in children. TCRdb recomputed calls from the PCR reads with MiXCR, one row per CDR3 protein. The data show about 260,000 distinct CDR3 sequences, roughly 8.2% seen once. The sequenced sample was PBMCs, mostly from graft donor cells, obtained 180 days after TCRalphabeta/CD19-depleted stem cell transplant. The receptor source for this set is a male patient between 10 and 17 years old who had a stem cell transplant for acute lymphoblastic leukemia, so the T cells may come from the graft donor. CDR3s include the opening cysteine and the closing phenylalanine or tryptophan. Clone size is shown for a subset of rows, as once, few, many or a class of expanded clone.

cdr3_length: 13
clone_size: many
j_call: TRBJ1-4
v_call: TRBV2
cdr3_aa: CATSTGGDEKLFF

cdr3_length: 14
clone_size: many
j_call: TRBJ2-7
v_call: TRBV7-8
cdr3_aa: CASSFRDISYEQYF

cdr3_length: 15
clone_size: many
j_call: TRBJ2-7
v_call: TRBV20-1
cdr3_aa: CSARDSRDYTYEQYF

cdr3_length: 15
clone_size: many
j_call: TRBJ1-2
v_call: TRBV28
cdr3_aa: CASSLRGGDRGGYTF

cdr3_length: 19
clone_size: many
j_call: TRBJ2-6
v_call: TRBV12-3/TRBV12-4
cdr3_aa: CASSLSGGLGYSGANVLTF

cdr3_length: 14
clone_size: many
j_call: TRBJ2-1
v_call: TRBV11-2
cdr3_aa: CASSFVDSYNEQFF

cdr3_length: 14
clone_size: many
j_call: TRBJ2-7
v_call: TRBV11-1
cdr3_aa: CASSPRTGHYEQYF

cdr3_length: 18
clone_size: many
j_call: TRBJ2-4
v_call: TRBV9
cdr3_aa: CASSSGLADTLAKNIQYF

cdr3_length: 15
clone_size: many
j_call: TRBJ1-2
v_call: TRBV28
cdr3_aa: CASSLTGGRYYGYTF

cdr3_length: 13
clone_size: -
j_call: TRBJ2-1
v_call: TRBV19
cdr3_aa: CASSTGPGNEQFF

cdr3_length: 13
clone_size: -
j_call: TRBJ2-5
v_call: TRBV5-4
cdr3_aa: CASRLVTQETQYF

cdr3_length: 15
clone_size: -
j_call: TRBJ2-5
v_call: TRBV6-5
cdr3_aa: CASSSGGDREETQYF

cdr3_length: 13
clone_size: many
j_call: TRBJ1-2
v_call: TRBV7-9
cdr3_aa: CASSPRHGYGYTF

cdr3_length: 13
clone_size: many
j_call: TRBJ1-5
v_call: TRBV7-2
cdr3_aa: CASTRSANQPQHF

cdr3_length: 15
clone_size: many
j_call: TRBJ2-5
v_call: TRBV24-1
cdr3_aa: CATSDHRGHQETQYF

cdr3_length: 15
clone_size: many
j_call: TRBJ2-7
v_call: TRBV20-1
cdr3_aa: CSPRRTGEKGLEQYF

cdr3_length: 12
clone_size: many
j_call: TRBJ1-3
v_call: TRBV12-3/TRBV12-4
cdr3_aa: CASSFNPPSIYF

cdr3_length: 13
clone_size: many
j_call: TRBJ2-7
v_call: TRBV12-3/TRBV12-4
cdr3_aa: CASSTRTGSVRYF

cdr3_length: 15
clone_size: few
j_call: TRBJ1-6
v_call: TRBV27
cdr3_aa: CASSYGQLYNSPLHF

cdr3_length: 17
clone_size: many
j_call: TRBJ2-3
v_call: TRBV7-6
cdr3_aa: CASSLVLGTVSTDTQYF

cdr3_length: 15
clone_size: -
j_call: TRBJ2-1
v_call: TRBV11-2
cdr3_aa: CASSLRSIFYNEQFF

cdr3_length: 14
clone_size: many
j_call: TRBJ2-7
v_call: TRBV6-5
cdr3_aa: CASSFPDRVYEQYF

cdr3_length: 13
clone_size: many
j_call: TRBJ1-2
v_call: TRBV7-9
cdr3_aa: CASSLTGWGGYTF

cdr3_length: 15
clone_size: many
j_call: TRBJ1-5
v_call: TRBV5-8
cdr3_aa: CASSVGHRSNQPQHF

cdr3_length: 15
clone_size: many
j_call: TRBJ2-1
v_call: TRBV28
cdr3_aa: CASSLYRGRPTEQFF

cdr3_length: 15
clone_size: -
j_call: TRBJ2-3
v_call: TRBV7-2
cdr3_aa: CASSFSRSRTDTQYF

cdr3_length: 14
clone_size: many
j_call: TRBJ2-3
v_call: TRBV7-9
cdr3_aa: CASSLVLPVDTQYF

cdr3_length: 13
clone_size: many
j_call: TRBJ2-3
v_call: TRBV28
cdr3_aa: CASSWSLADTQYF

cdr3_length: 16
clone_size: many
j_call: TRBJ2-7
v_call: TRBV7-9
cdr3_aa: CASSSRGLAGAYEQYF